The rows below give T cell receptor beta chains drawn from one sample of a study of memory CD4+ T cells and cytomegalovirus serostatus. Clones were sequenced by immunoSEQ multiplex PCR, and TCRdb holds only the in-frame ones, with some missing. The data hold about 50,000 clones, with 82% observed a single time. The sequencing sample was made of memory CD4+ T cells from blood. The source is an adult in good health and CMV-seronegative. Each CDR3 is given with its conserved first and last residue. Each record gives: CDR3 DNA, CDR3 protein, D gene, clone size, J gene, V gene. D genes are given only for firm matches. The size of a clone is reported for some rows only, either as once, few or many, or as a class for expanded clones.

TGTGCCAGCAGACAGAGCACAGATACGCAGTATTTT | CASRQSTDTQYF | NA | NA | TRBJ2-3 | TRBV28
TGCGCCAGCAGCTTGGCGGGGGATACTGGAAACACCATATATTTT | CASSLAGDTGNTIYF | NA | NA | TRBJ1-3 | TRBV5-1
TGTGCCAGCAGCTTCCAAGCGGGGGGCACAGATACGCAGTATTTT | CASSFQAGGTDTQYF | TRBD2 | NA | TRBJ2-3 | TRBV11-2
TGTGCCATCCGGGACAGTAATCAGCCCCAGCATTTT | CAIRDSNQPQHF | TRBD1 | NA | TRBJ1-5 | TRBV6-1
TGTGCCAGCAGTTCTCCTGCCCTTACCTACGAGCAGTACTTC | CASSSPALTYEQYF | NA | NA | TRBJ2-7 | TRBV28
TGTGCCAGCTCACCACTGGGGGGCTCGAACACTGAAGCTTTCTTT | CASSPLGGSNTEAFF | NA | few | TRBJ1-1 | TRBV18
TGTGCCAGCAGTTCGTACGGGAGCTCCTACAATGAGCAGTTCTTC | CASSSYGSSYNEQFF | NA | once | TRBJ2-1 | TRBV11-1
TGTGCCAGCACGAGGGATGGACTCAGGGGTACGGCTGAAGCTTTCTTT | CASTRDGLRGTAEAFF | NA | NA | TRBJ1-1 | TRBV28
TGTGCCAGCAGTGACTCGGTAAGAGGACAGGGGGGGGAGACCCAGTACTTC | CASSDSVRGQGGETQYF | TRBD1 | NA | TRBJ2-5 | TRBV6-4
TGTGCCAGTAGTATAACCGGGGTTAAGAATTCACCCCTCCACTTT | CASSITGVKNSPLHF | NA | medium-sized | TRBJ1-6 | TRBV19
TGCGCCAGCAGCTTGGACAGCCCGAACACCGGGGAGCTGTTTTTT | CASSLDSPNTGELFF | NA | NA | TRBJ2-2 | TRBV5-1
TGTGCCAGCAACAGGGGGGGTAGCTATGGCTACACCTTC | CASNRGGSYGYTF | TRBD1 | NA | TRBJ1-2 | TRBV5-4
TGTGCCACCAGCAGAGATCTAGGGGGCATTCAGTACTTC | CATSRDLGGIQYF | NA | NA | TRBJ2-4 | TRBV15
TGTGCCAGCAGTGACGGCAGACCGGGCACCTATAATTCACCCCTCCACTTT | CASSDGRPGTYNSPLHF | NA | NA | TRBJ1-6 | TRBV2
TGTGCCAGCAGCTTATCATTAGCGGGGGGCCCAGATACGCAGTATTTT | CASSLSLAGGPDTQYF | TRBD2 | NA | TRBJ2-3 | TRBV7-9
TGTGCCAGTAGTATAGATAGGGCAGGGGGCAATCAGCCCCAGCATTTT | CASSIDRAGGNQPQHF | NA | NA | TRBJ1-5 | TRBV19
TGTGCCAGCAGCCTCGGACAGGGAGGAGGCTATGGCTACACCTTC | CASSLGQGGGYGYTF | TRBD1 | NA | TRBJ1-2 | TRBV7-9
TGCGCCAGCAGCTTGGGGACAGGGCTGGGGGAGCAGTACTTC | CASSLGTGLGEQYF | TRBD1 | NA | TRBJ2-7 | TRBV5-1
TGTGCCAGCAGTTACTCGAGGGCCGCCGGGGCCAACGTCCTGACTTTC | CASSYSRAAGANVLTF | NA | NA | TRBJ2-6 | TRBV6-5
TGCGCCAGCAGCCTGGGGCAGGAAGTAAATGAAAAACTGTTTTTT | CASSLGQEVNEKLFF | NA | once | TRBJ1-4 | TRBV5-1
TGTGCCAGCAGTTTATCGATACGGGGGGAAAAACTGTTTTTT | CASSLSIRGEKLFF | NA | NA | TRBJ1-4 | TRBV27
TGCGCCAGCAGCGAAGCGAAAAGGTTGGGAGAAAAACTGTTTTTT | CASSEAKRLGEKLFF | NA | NA | TRBJ1-4 | TRBV5-1
TGTGCCAGTAGTATCATAGCGGGGGGGTCCAAAAACATTCAGTACTTC | CASSIIAGGSKNIQYF | TRBD2 | NA | TRBJ2-4 | TRBV19
TGTGCCACCCAGGCGGGCAATCAGCCCCAGCATTTT | CATQAGNQPQHF | NA | NA | TRBJ1-5 | TRBV28
TGTGCCAGCATCGGCAACGAGGGGGGGGAGACCCAGTACTTC | CASIGNEGGETQYF | NA | NA | TRBJ2-5 | TRBV6-5
TGTGCCAGCAGCAAGAGTGCGGGGGCGCGTCGGACAGATACGCAGTATTTT | CASSKSAGARRTDTQYF | NA | NA | TRBJ2-3 | TRBV4-2
TGTGCCAGTAGTAGGGGGACAGGCCGCTCTGGAAACACCATATATTTT | CASSRGTGRSGNTIYF | TRBD1 | NA | TRBJ1-3 | TRBV19
TGCGCCAGCACGACATCGCTCGGGGCCGCTAACTATGGCTACACCTTC | CASTTSLGAANYGYTF | NA | NA | TRBJ1-2 | TRBV4-1
TGTGCCAGCAGAGTACCGGGACTTCGAACCGGGGAGCTGTTTTTT | CASRVPGLRTGELFF | NA | NA | TRBJ2-2 | TRBV28
TGTGCCAGCAGTTATGTCGGGAAGGGGCTTCAGGGCTACACCTTC | CASSYVGKGLQGYTF | NA | NA | TRBJ1-2 | TRBV6-5
TGTGCCAGCTCACCGCTAAAGGCAGTGAACACTGAAGCTTTCTTT | CASSPLKAVNTEAFF | NA | few | TRBJ1-1 | TRBV18
TGTGCCAGCTCACAGATGGACGGCTACGAGCAGTACTTC | CASSQMDGYEQYF | NA | NA | TRBJ2-7 | TRBV18
TGCGCCAGTCAGCTAAGGGGGGCGGAACAAGAGACCCAGTACTTC | CASQLRGAEQETQYF | NA | NA | TRBJ2-5 | TRBV5-1
TGTGCCAGCAGCCACCGACAGAAAGTCTCCTACGAGCAGTACTTC | CASSHRQKVSYEQYF | NA | NA | TRBJ2-7 | TRBV5-6
TGTGCCAGCAGCTTACAGGGTAACAATCAGCCCCAGCATTTT | CASSLQGNNQPQHF | NA | NA | TRBJ1-5 | TRBV5-6
TGTGCCAGCAGTGTTGGACAGGTTTTTAATCAGCCCCAGCATTTT | CASSVGQVFNQPQHF | TRBD1 | NA | TRBJ1-5 | TRBV6-1
TGTGCCTGGAACCCCCGGGGCACTGAAGCTTTCTTT | CAWNPRGTEAFF | NA | few | TRBJ1-1 | TRBV30
TGTGCCAGCAGCCGTGGGACAGGAGGAGAGACCCAGTACTTC | CASSRGTGGETQYF | TRBD1 | NA | TRBJ2-5 | TRBV7-3
TGCGCCAGCAGCTTGCTCGGGACGGAGAATTCACCCCTCCACTTT | CASSLLGTENSPLHF | NA | NA | TRBJ1-6 | TRBV5-1
TGCAGTGCCGCAGGGGTTAATGAGCAGTTCTTC | CSAAGVNEQFF | NA | NA | TRBJ2-1 | TRBV20-1
TGTGCCTGGGCCGAAGTGGGAACTGAAGCTTTCTTT | CAWAEVGTEAFF | NA | NA | TRBJ1-1 | TRBV30
TGTGCCAGCAGCCTAGGTACCCTGGGAAACACTGAAGCTTTCTTT | CASSLGTLGNTEAFF | NA | NA | TRBJ1-1 | TRBV9
TGTGCCAGTAGTATATCCAGGGAATATCATGAGCAGTTCTTC | CASSISREYHEQFF | NA | once | TRBJ2-1 | TRBV19
TGTGCCAGCAGCCCGGGACTACATGGGGCAGAGACCCAGTACTTC | CASSPGLHGAETQYF | TRBD2 | few | TRBJ2-5 | TRBV2
TGTGCCAGCTCAGCCGTTGCGGGCAATCAGCCCCAGCATTTT | CASSAVAGNQPQHF | NA | NA | TRBJ1-5 | TRBV18
TGTGCCATCAGCGGGACCGACCTCGGGGTAGGCTACACCTTC | CAISGTDLGVGYTF | NA | few | TRBJ1-2 | TRBV10-3
TGCAGCGTTGACTCCGGCGATACGCAGTATTTT | CSVDSGDTQYF | NA | NA | TRBJ2-3 | TRBV29-1
TGTGCCAGCAGAAACCCGTTCGGGTGCAATCAGCCCCAGCATTTT | CASRNPFGCNQPQHF | NA | few | TRBJ1-5 | TRBV7-4
TGTGCCAGCAGTTCCCTGACAGGGCCCTACGAGCAGTACTTC | CASSSLTGPYEQYF | TRBD1 | once | TRBJ2-7 | TRBV6-5
TGTGCCAGCAGCACCGGATGGGAGCAGTACTTC | CASSTGWEQYF | NA | NA | TRBJ2-7 | TRBV7-2
TGTGCCAGCAGCTTCGATAGGGGGATCATGAACACTGAAGCTTTCTTT | CASSFDRGIMNTEAFF | NA | NA | TRBJ1-1 | TRBV5-4
TGTGCCAGCAGCAGACTAGCGGGTGTTCCCTACGAGCAGTACTTC | CASSRLAGVPYEQYF | NA | few | TRBJ2-7 | TRBV21-1
TGTGCCAGCAGTGGCGTCGGGGGCACCGAGCAGTTCTTC | CASSGVGGTEQFF | NA | NA | TRBJ2-1 | TRBV5-6
TGTGCCAGCAGCTCTGGACTGGATAGCAATCAGCCCCAGCATTTT | CASSSGLDSNQPQHF | NA | NA | TRBJ1-5 | TRBV7-2
TGTGCCAGCAGCTCCACAGGGGGCGCGGTTGGCTACACCTTC | CASSSTGGAVGYTF | TRBD1 | NA | TRBJ1-2 | TRBV5-4
TGTGCCAGCAGCTTAGGGTTTAGACAGGGCCTTGGAAACACCATATATTTT | CASSLGFRQGLGNTIYF | TRBD1 | NA | TRBJ1-3 | TRBV7-2
TGTGCCAGCTCACCAAGAGGACAGCACTCTGGGGCCAACGTCCTGACTTTC | CASSPRGQHSGANVLTF | NA | NA | TRBJ2-6 | TRBV18
TGTGCCAGCAGCTCGAACACAGATACGCAGTATTTT | CASSSNTDTQYF | NA | NA | TRBJ2-3 | TRBV7-8
TGTGCCAGCAGCCTGACAGTTACTGCTAACTATGGCTACACCTTC | CASSLTVTANYGYTF | NA | NA | TRBJ1-2 | TRBV7-8
TGTGCCAGCAACCCCTCTGGGGGAGGTTATGGCTACACCTTC | CASNPSGGGYGYTF | NA | few | TRBJ1-2 | TRBV6-1